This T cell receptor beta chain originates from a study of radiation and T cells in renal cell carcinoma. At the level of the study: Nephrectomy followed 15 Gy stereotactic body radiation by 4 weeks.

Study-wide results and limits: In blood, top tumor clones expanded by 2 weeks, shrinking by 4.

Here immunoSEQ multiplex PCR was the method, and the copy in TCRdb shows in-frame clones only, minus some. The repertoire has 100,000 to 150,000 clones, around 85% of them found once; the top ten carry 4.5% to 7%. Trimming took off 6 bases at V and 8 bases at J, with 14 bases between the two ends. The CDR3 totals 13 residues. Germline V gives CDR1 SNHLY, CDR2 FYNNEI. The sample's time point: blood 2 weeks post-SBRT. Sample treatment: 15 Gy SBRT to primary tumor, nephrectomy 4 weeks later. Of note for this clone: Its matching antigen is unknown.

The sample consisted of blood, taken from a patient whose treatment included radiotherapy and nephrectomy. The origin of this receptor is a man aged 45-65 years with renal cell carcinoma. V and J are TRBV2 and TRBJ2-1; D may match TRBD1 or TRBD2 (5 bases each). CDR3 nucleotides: TGTGCCAGCAGGGTTGGTCGAGGGGATGAGCAGTTCTTC. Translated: CASRVGRGDEQFF.